This passage covers 13 T cell receptor beta chains from one sample sequenced in a study of cytomegalovirus exposure and HLA in healthy donors. The PCR was carried out with 60 Vbeta primers and 13 Jbeta primers. TCRdb keeps only in-frame clones here, not all; method: immunoSEQ multiplex PCR. The table includes roughly 280,000 clones, 72% detected once. The sequenced sample consisted of PBMCs. Receptors were obtained from a female donor in good health and CMV-seronegative.

The CDR3 spells CASSVVVGGSSYEQYF. CDR3 bases: TGTGCCAGCAGCGTAGTGGTGGGAGGGAGCTCCTACGAGCAGTACTTC. The V gene is TRBV9, the J gene TRBJ2-7; 7 bases are a match to TRBD2. Germline lookup yields CDR1 SGDLS and CDR2 YYNGEE. The CDR3 length is 16 residues. V shed 0 bases, J shed 0 bases, and the junction held 6 bases outside the gene matches.

This clone was detected only a few times. The V gene is TRBV30, the J gene TRBJ2-1, with TRBD2 identical over 12 bases. The germline gives CDR1 GTSNPN, CDR2 SVGIG (reference sequence). J gave up 6 bases and V 2 bases, and 2 bases lay outside the gene matches. The CDR3 length is 14 residues. The CDR3 DNA reads TGTGCCTGGAGTTGGACTAGCGGGGCCAATGAGCAGTTCTTC. Protein sequence: CAWSWTSGANEQFF.

The chain uses TRBV5-1 and TRBJ2-5, with 9 bases fitting TRBD2. The DNA end lines up better with TRBJ2-7; the J call may be wrong. There are 16 residues in the CDR3. From germline, CDR1 is SGHRS and CDR2 YFSETQ. The CDR3 sequence is CASSLEGLAGLYEQYF. CDR3 DNA sequence: TGCGCCAGCAGCTTGGAGGGTCTAGCGGGGCTCTACGAGCAGTACTTC.

The chain joins TRBV10-3 to TRBJ2-1; D might be TRBD2 (6 bases). The CDR3 length is 16 residues. Germline V gives CDR1 ENHRY, CDR2 SYGVKD. Trimming took off 0 bases at V and 3 bases at J, with 12 bases between the two ends. The CDR3 region has the DNA TGTGCCATCAGTGAGTCGGTTTTAGCGGACTACAATGAGCAGTTCTTC. It specifies CAISESVLADYNEQFF.

The rearrangement joins TRBV27 to TRBJ2-7; 12 bases line up with TRBD2. This CDR3 spans 16 amino acids. V lost 4 bases to trimming and J lost 2 bases; unmatched junction nucleotides: 6. Germline CDR1 MNHEY, CDR2 SMNVEV (reference sequence). The CDR3 protein is CASSSQTSGRPYEQYF. The CDR3 nucleotides are TGTGCCAGCAGTTCCCAGACTAGCGGGAGACCCTACGAGCAGTACTTC.

This chain uses TRBV10-1 with TRBJ2-2; D may be TRBD2 (5 bases). The V gene lost 4 bases and the J gene lost 5 bases, with 14 bases spanning the gap. Germline V gene lookup returns CDR1 WNHNN and CDR2 SYGVQD (reference sequence). This CDR3 is 15 amino acids long. In DNA form, the CDR3 reads TGCGCCAGCAGTGCAGCGGACCAACGAACCGGGGAGCTGTTTTTT. Its translation: CASSAADQRTGELFF.

The rearrangement links TRBV4-1 to TRBJ1-1; TRBD1 aligns across 7 bases. With V trimmed by 4 bases and J by 1 base, 6 bases remained unmatched. The CDR3 has 15 residues. From germline, CDR1 is MGHRA and CDR2 YSYEKL. The CDR3 sequence is CASSPQTGANTEAFF. The CDR3 DNA follows: TGCGCCAGCAGCCCCCAAACAGGGGCGAACACTGAAGCTTTCTTT.

The chain is built from TRBV7-9 and TRBJ1-2; possible D gene TRBD1, 6 bases. The germline gives CDR1 SEHNR, CDR2 FQNEAQ (reference sequence). Trimming removed 4 bases at V and 4 bases at J, with 25 bases between. The CDR3 extends over 18 amino acids. The CDR3 nucleotides read TGTGCCAGCAGCTCTCTTTCCCCAGGGGATGGGGCGGGCTATGGCTACACCTTC. It is translated as CASSSLSPGDGAGYGYTF. Based on the CDR3 plus reference TRBV7-9 and TRBJ1-2, the full variable domain is DTGVSQNPRHKITKRGQNVTFRCDPISEHNRLYWYRQTLGQGPEFLTYFQNEAQLEKSRLLSDRFSAERPKGSFSTLEIQRTEQGDSAMYLCASSSLSPGDGAGYGYTFGSGTRLTVV.

The V gene is TRBV7-8, the J gene TRBJ1-1; tentatively, D is TRBD1 (6 bases). V was clipped by 5 bases and J by 1 base, with 8 bases between them. Germline V gene data show CDR1 as SGHVS and CDR2 as FQNEAQ. The CDR3 spans 13 residues. In DNA, the CDR3 is TGTGCCAGCAGCCTGGACAGGAACACTGAAGCTTTCTTT. It yields the protein CASSLDRNTEAFF.

CDR3 bases: TGCGCCAGCAGCTTGGATTGGGACAGGCAAAGGGCGTGGAGAGAGTACTTC. Residues: CASSLDWDRQRAWREYF. The chain links TRBV5-1 to TRBJ2-7, with 8 bases aligning to TRBD1. This CDR3 is 17 amino acids long. The J segment lost 11 bases and the V segment lost 0 bases, leaving 19 bases of the junction unmatched. Germline-derived CDR1 and CDR2 are SGHRS and YFSETQ.

The table lists this clone with a few counts. The chain combines TRBV2 with TRBJ1-2, with TRBD1 as a possible D gene (6 bases). There are 15 residues in the CDR3. Germline CDR1 is SNHLY and CDR2 is FYNNEI. V was pared by 10 bases and J by 6 bases, with 24 bases between. Here the CDR3 reads CATEVGGAGRDGYTF. CDR3 nucleotide sequence: TGTGCCACGGAGGTTGGGGGGGCGGGTAGGGATGGCTACACCTTC.

This chain connects TRBV4-1 to TRBJ2-1; no clear D gene. V shed 0 bases and J shed 9 bases, with 12 bases lying between them. The V gene's germline CDR1 is MGHRA and CDR2 YSYEKL. This CDR3 region has 14 residues. CDR3 protein: CASSQEPTALEQFF. DNA of the CDR3: TGCGCCAGCAGCCAAGAGCCAACAGCCCTTGAGCAGTTCTTC.

In its sample, this clone was seen a few times. The chain has TRBV11-2 and TRBJ2-3; TRBD1 agrees at 7 bases. CDR3 size: 14 residues. In germline, CDR1 is SGHAT, CDR2 FQNNGV. Trimming cost V 5 bases and J 4 bases; bases outside gene matches: 6. CDR3 amino acids: CASSAWDSPDTQYF. The CDR3 DNA sequence: TGTGCCAGCAGCGCCTGGGACAGCCCAGATACGCAGTATTTT.